Sequencing of this TCR beta chain was carried out in a study of blood T cells in healthy people across ages. A note on this clonotype: The antigen is unknown.

Those donating, healthy Caucasian individuals from Russia, were aged about 6 to 90. Donors gave about 9.3 milliliters of peripheral blood apiece. Using a J-beta primer mix together with a sample-barcoded 5' primer, a second PCR was run for roughly 6 to 11 cycles. One entry per CDR3 protein results from TCRdb running MiXCR on the 5' RACE reads. The repertoire includes around 800,000 distinct CDR3 sequences, roughly 46% of them detected once, and 15% to 20% sits in the top ten. Points from the study as a whole: Among T cells, TCR beta diversity per million cells dropped roughly linearly as age rose.

Deletions cut 1 base from V and 3 bases from J, with 13 bases between. The CDR3 length is 16 residues. Looked up from germline, CDR1 is LGHDT and CDR2 is YNNKEL (reference sequence). This TCR derives from an older man in good health. V usage is TRBV3-1 and J usage is TRBJ2-1; tentatively, D is TRBD2 (6 bases). Sequencing input: blood. The DNA of the CDR3 is TGTGCCAGCAGCCAAGTGACCGGGACTCTCTACAATGAGCAGTTCTTC. Residues: CASSQVTGTLYNEQFF.